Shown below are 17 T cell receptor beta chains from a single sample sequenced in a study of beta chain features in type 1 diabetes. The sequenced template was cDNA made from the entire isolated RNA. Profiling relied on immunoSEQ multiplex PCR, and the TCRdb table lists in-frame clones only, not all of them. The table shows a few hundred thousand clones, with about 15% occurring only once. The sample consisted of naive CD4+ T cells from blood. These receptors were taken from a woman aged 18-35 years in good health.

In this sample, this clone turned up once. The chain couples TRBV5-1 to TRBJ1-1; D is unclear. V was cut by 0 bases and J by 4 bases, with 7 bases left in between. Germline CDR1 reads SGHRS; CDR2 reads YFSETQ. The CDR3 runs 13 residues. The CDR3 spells CASSLDGVTEAFF. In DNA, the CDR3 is TGCGCCAGCAGCTTGGACGGGGTCACTGAAGCTTTCTTT.

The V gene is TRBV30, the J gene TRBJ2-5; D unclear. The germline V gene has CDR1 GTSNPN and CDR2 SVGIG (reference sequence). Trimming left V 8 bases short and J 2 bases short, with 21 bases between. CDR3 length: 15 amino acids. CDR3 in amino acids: CAVRSPKLPQETQYF. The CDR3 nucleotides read TGTGCCGTACGATCCCCGAAACTCCCACAAGAGACCCAGTACTTC.

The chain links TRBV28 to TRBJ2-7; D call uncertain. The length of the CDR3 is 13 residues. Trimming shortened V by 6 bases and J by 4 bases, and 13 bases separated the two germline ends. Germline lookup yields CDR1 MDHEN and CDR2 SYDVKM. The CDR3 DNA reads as TGTGCCAGCAGCCCCCCGCGCACTTACGAGCAGTACTTC. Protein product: CASSPPRTYEQYF.

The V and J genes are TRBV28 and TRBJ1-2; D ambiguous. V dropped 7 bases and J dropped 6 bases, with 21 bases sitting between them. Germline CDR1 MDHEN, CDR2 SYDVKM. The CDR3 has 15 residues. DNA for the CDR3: TGTGCCAGCACTCCCGGGAGCCCCTGGATTGATGGCTACACCTTC. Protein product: CASTPGSPWIDGYTF.

The CDR3 sequence: CASSQGALGTSGKETQYF. CDR3 DNA sequence: TGCGCCAGCAGCCAAGGGGCCCTCGGGACTAGCGGGAAGGAGACCCAGTACTTC. The V and J genes are TRBV4-1 and TRBJ2-5, with 13 bases identical to TRBD2. CDR1 MGHRA and CDR2 YSYEKL come from the germline V gene. The junction had 10 bases not matched to a gene; V was cut back by 1 base and J by 5 bases. CDR3 length: 18 residues.

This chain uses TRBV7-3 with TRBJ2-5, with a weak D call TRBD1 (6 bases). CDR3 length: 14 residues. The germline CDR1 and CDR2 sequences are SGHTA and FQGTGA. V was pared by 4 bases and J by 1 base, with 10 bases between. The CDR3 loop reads CASSSTGLQETQYF. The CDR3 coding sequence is TGTGCCAGCAGCTCCACAGGGCTCCAAGAGACCCAGTACTTC. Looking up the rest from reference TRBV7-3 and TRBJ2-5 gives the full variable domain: GAGVSQTPSNKVTEKGKYVELRCDPISGHTALYWYRQSLGQGPEFLIYFQGTGAADDSGLPNDRFFAVRPEGSVSTLKIQRTERGDSAVYLCASSSTGLQETQYFGPGTRLLVL.

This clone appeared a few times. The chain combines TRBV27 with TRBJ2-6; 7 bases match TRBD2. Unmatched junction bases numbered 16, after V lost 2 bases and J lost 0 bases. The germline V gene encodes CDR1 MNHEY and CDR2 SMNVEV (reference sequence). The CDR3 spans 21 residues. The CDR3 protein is CASSLPSGRGSGISGANVLTF. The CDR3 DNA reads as TGTGCCAGCAGTTTACCCTCGGGGCGGGGGTCTGGGATCTCTGGGGCCAACGTCCTGACTTTC.

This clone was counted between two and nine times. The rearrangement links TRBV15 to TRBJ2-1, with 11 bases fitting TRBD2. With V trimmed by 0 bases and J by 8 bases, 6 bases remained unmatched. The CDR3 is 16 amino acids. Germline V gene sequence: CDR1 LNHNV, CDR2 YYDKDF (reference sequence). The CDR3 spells CATSRDGTSGRHEQFF. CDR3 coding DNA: TGTGCCACCAGCAGAGATGGAACTAGCGGGAGACATGAGCAGTTCTTC.

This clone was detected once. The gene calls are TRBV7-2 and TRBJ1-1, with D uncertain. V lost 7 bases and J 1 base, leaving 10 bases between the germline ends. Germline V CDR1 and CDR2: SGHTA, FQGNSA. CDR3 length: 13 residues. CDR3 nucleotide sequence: TGTGCCAGCAACATACAAGAGAACACTGAAGCTTTCTTT. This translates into CASNIQENTEAFF.

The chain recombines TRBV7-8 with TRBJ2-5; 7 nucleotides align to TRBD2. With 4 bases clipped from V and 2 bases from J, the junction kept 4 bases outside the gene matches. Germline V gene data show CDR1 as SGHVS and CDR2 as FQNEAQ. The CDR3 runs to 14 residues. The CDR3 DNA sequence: TGTGCCAGCAGCTCCCCCGGGGGGCAAGAGACCCAGTACTTC. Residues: CASSSPGGQETQYF.

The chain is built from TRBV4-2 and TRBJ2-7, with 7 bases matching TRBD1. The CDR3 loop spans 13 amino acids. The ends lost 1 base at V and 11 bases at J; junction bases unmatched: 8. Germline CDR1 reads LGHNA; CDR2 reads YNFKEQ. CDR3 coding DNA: TGTGCCAGCAGCCAAGTCGGGGAGACAGGGAAGTACTTC. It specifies CASSQVGETGKYF.

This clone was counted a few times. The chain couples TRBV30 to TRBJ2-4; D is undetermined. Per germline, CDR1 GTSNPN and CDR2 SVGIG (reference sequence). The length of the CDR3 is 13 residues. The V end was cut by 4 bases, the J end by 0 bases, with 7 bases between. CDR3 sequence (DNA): TGTGCCTGGAATACTTTAGCCAAAAACATTCAGTACTTC. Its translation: CAWNTLAKNIQYF.

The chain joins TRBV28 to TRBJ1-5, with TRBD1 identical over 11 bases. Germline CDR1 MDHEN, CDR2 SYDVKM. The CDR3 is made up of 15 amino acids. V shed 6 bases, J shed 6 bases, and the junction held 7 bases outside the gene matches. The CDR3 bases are TGTGCCAGCAGAGACGGACAGGGGGCCATTCAGCCCCAGCATTTT. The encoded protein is CASRDGQGAIQPQHF.

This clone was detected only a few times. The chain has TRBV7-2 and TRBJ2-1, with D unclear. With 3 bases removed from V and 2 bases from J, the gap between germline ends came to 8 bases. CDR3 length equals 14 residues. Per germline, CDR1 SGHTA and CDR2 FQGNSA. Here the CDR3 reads CASSLAETYNEQFF. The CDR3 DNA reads TGTGCCAGCAGCTTGGCGGAAACCTACAATGAGCAGTTCTTC.

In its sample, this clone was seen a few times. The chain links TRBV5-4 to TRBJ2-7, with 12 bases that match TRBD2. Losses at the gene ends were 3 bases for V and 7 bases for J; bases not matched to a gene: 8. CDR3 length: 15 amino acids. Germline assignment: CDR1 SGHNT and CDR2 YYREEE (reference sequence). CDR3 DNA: TGTGCCAGCAGCTACCAACTAGCGGGAGGAGGTGAGCAGTACTTC. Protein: CASSYQLAGGGEQYF.

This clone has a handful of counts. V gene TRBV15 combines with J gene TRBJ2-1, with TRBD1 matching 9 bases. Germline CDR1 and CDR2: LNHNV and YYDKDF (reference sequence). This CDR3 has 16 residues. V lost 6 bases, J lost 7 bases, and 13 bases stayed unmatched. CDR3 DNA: TGTGCCACCAGTCAACAGGGGGCAGGGGTAGCTAATGAGCAGTTCTTC. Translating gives CATSQQGAGVANEQFF.

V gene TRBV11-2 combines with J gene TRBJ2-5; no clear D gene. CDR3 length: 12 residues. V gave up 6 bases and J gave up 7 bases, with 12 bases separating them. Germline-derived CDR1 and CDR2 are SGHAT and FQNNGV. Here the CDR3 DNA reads TGTGCCAGCAGAGTCCACCTCGGGACCCAGTACTTC. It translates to CASRVHLGTQYF.